The present entry profiles one T cell receptor beta chain with its context. Its antigen is unidentified. This sample is part of a study of lymphopenia after photon versus proton radiotherapy. Data came from immunoSEQ multiplex PCR; TCRdb stores just in-frame clones and leaves some out. The sample lists 35,000 to 50,000 clones, about four fifths seen once, with over 20% in the top ten. Regarding the study as a whole: Proton therapy kept repertoires fairly stable, unlike photons, which gained effector/memory cells. Authors raise, but do not show, better survival with proton therapy.

This CDR3 has 11 amino acids. With 5 bases removed from V and 4 bases from J, the gap between germline ends came to 8 bases. Germline V gene sequence: CDR1 SQVTM, CDR2 ANQGSEA. This material consisted of peripheral blood, taken from a patient treated with proton-based radiotherapy. This TCR was recovered from a woman between 70 and 85 years old with pancreatic cancer. This chain connects TRBV29-1 to TRBJ1-2; D unclear. CDR3 nucleotides: TGCAGCGTTCAGGAGCTCTATGGCTACACCTTC. Protein product: CSVQELYGYTF.